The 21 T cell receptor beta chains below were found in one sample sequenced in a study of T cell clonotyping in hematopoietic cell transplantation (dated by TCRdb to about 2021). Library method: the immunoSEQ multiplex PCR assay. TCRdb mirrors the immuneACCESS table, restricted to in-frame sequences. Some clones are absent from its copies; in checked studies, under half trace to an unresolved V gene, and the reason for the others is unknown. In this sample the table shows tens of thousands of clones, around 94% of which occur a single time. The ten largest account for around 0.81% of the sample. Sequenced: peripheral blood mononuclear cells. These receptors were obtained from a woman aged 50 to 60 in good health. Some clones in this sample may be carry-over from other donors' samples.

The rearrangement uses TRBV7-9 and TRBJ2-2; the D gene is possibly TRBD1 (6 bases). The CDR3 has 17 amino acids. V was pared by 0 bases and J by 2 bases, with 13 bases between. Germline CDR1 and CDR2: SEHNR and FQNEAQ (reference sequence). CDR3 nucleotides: TGTGCCAGCAGCTTAGCTTACAGGACAGAAAACACCGGGGAGCTGTTTTTT. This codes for CASSLAYRTENTGELFF.

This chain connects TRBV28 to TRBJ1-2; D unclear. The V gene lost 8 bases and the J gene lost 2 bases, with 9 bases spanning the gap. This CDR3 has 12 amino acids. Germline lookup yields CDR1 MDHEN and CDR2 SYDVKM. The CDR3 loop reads CASGSANYGYTF. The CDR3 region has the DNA TGTGCCAGCGGGTCGGCGAACTATGGCTACACCTTC.

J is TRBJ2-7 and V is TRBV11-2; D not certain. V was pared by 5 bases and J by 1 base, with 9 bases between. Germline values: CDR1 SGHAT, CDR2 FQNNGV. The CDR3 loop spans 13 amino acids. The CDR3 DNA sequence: TGTGCCAGCAGCCGTCCGGGTTCCTACGAGCAGTACTTC. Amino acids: CASSRPGSYEQYF.

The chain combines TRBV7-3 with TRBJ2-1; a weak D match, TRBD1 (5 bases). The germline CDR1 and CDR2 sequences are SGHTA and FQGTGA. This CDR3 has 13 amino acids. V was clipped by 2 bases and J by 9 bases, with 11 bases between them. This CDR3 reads CASSLSREGEQFF. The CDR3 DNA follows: TGTGCCAGCAGCTTATCCAGGGAAGGTGAGCAGTTCTTC. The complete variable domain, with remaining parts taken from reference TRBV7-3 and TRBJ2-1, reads GAGVSQTPSNKVTEKGKYVELRCDPISGHTALYWYRQSLGQGPEFLIYFQGTGAADDSGLPNDRFFAVRPEGSVSTLKIQRTERGDSAVYLCASSLSREGEQFFGPGTRLTVL.

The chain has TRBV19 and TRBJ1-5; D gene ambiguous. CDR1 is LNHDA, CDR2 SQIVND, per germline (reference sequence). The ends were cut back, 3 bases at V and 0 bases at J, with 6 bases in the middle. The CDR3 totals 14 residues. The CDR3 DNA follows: TGTGCCAGTAGTATCATGGCTAGCAATCAGCCCCAGCATTTT. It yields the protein CASSIMASNQPQHF.

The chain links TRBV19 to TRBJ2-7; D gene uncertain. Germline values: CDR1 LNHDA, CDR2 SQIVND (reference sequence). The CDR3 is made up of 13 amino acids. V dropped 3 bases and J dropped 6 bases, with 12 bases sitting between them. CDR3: CASSIQLVSEQYF. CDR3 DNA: TGTGCCAGTAGTATCCAGTTGGTATCCGAGCAGTACTTC.

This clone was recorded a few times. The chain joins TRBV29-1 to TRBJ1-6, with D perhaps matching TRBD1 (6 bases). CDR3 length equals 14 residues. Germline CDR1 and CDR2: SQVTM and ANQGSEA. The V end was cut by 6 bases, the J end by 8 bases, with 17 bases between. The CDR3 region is CSVRANRVDSPLHF. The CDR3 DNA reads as TGCAGCGTCCGGGCAAACAGGGTAGATTCACCCCTCCACTTT. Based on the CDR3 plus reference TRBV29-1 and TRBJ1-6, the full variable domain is SAVISQKPSRDICQRGTSLTIQCQVDSQVTMMFWYRQQPGQSLTLIATANQGSEATYESGFVIDKFPISRPNLTFSTLTVSNMSPEDSSIYLCSVRANRVDSPLHFGNGTRLTVT.

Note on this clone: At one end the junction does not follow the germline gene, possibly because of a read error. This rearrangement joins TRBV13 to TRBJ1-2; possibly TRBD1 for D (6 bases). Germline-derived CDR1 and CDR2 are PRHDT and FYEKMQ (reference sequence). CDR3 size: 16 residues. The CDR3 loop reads CASSSSRRLTGYDYTF. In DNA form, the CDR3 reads TGTGCCAGCAGCTCCTCGAGAAGACTTACAGGGTATGACTACACCTTC. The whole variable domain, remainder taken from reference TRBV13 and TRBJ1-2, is AAGVIQSPRHLIKEKRETATLKCYPIPRHDTVYWYQQGPGQDPQFLISFYEKMQSDKGSIPDRFSAQQFSDYHSELNMSSLELGDSALYFCASSSSRRLTGYDYTFGSGTRLTVV.

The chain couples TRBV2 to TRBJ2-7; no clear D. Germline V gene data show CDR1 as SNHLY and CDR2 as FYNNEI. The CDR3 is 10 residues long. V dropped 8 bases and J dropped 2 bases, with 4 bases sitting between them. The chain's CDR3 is CASGTYEQYF. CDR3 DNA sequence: TGTGCCAGCGGCACCTACGAGCAGTACTTC.

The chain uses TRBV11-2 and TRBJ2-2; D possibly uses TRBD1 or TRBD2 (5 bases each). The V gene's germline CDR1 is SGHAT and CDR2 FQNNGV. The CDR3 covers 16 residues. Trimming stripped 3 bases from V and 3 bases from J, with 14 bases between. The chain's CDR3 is CASSFSPGRDTGELFF. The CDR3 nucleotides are TGTGCCAGCAGCTTCTCCCCAGGGCGGGACACCGGGGAGCTGTTTTTT.

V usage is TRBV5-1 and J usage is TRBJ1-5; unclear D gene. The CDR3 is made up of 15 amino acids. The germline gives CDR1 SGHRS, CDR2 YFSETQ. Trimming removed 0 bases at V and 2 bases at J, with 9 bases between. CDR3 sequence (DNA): TGCGCCAGCAGCTTGGGAGGGATCGGCAATCAGCCCCAGCATTTT. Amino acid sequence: CASSLGGIGNQPQHF.

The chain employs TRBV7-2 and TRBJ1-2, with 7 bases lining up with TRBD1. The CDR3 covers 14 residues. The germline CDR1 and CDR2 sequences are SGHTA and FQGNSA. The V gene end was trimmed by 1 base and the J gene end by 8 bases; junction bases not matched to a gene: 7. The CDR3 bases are TGTGCCAGCAGCTTAGTACAGGGGCAAGGAGGCTACACCTTC. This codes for CASSLVQGQGGYTF. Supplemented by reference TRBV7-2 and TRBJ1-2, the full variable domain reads GAGVSQSPSNKVTEKGKDVELRCDPISGHTALYWYRQSLGQGLEFLIYFQGNSAPDKSGLPSDRFSAERTGGSVSTLTIQRTQQEDSAVYLCASSLVQGQGGYTFGSGTRLTVV.

The CDR3 here is CASSYGTDTYEQYF. DNA for the CDR3: TGCGCCAGCAGCTATGGGACGGACACCTACGAGCAGTACTTC. The chain recombines TRBV10-1 with TRBJ2-7; D may match TRBD1 or TRBD2 (5 bases each). Germline CDR1 WNHNN, CDR2 SYGVQD (reference sequence). V gave up 6 bases and J gave up 2 bases, with 14 bases separating them. The CDR3 contains 14 residues.

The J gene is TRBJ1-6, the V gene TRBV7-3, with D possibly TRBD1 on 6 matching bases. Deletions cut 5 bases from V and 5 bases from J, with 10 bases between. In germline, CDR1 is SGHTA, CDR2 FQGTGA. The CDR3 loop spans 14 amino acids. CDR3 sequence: CASSAGQNNSPLHF. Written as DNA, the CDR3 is TGTGCCAGCAGCGCCGGACAGAATAATTCACCCCTCCACTTT.

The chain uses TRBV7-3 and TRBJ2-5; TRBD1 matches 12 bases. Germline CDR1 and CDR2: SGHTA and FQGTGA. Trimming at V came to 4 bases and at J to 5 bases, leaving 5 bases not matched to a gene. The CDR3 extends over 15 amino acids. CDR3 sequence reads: CASSSGQGAYETQYF. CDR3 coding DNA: TGTGCCAGCAGCTCGGGACAGGGGGCGTATGAGACCCAGTACTTC.

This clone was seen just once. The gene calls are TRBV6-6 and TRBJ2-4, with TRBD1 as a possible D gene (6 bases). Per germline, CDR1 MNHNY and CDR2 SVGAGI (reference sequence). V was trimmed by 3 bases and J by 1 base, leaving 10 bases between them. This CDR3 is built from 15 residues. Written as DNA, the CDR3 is TGTGCCAGCAGTTATGCCCAGGGGGCCAAAAACATTCAGTACTTC. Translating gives CASSYAQGAKNIQYF.

For the CDR3, the DNA is TGTGCCAGCAGCTTGGGTACAGGAAACACCATATATTTT. Amino acid sequence: CASSLGTGNTIYF. The rearrangement joins TRBV5-6 to TRBJ1-3; D remains unclear. The V end lost 0 bases, the J end lost 4 bases, and 5 bases lay between the germline ends. The CDR3 is made up of 13 amino acids. Germline V gene lookup returns CDR1 SGHDT and CDR2 YYEEEE.

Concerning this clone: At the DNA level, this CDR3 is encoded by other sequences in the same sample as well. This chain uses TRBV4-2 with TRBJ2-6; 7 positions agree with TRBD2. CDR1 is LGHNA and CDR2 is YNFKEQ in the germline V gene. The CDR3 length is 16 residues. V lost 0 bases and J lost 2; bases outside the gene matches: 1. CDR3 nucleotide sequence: TGTGCCAGCAGCCAAGATGGGGGGGCTGGGGCCAACGTCCTGACTTTC. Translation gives CASSQDGGAGANVLTF.

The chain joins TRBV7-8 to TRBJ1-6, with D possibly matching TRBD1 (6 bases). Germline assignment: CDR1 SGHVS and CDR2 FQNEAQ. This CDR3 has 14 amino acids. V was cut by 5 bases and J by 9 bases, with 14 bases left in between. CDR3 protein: CASSPAGAVSPLHF. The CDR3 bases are TGTGCCAGCAGCCCGGCAGGGGCTGTTTCACCCCTCCACTTT.

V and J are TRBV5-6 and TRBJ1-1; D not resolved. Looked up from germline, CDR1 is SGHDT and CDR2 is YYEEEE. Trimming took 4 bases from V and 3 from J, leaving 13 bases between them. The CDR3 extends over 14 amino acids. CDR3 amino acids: CASSVRGLDTEAFF. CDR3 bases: TGTGCCAGCAGCGTCAGAGGGTTGGACACTGAAGCTTTCTTT.

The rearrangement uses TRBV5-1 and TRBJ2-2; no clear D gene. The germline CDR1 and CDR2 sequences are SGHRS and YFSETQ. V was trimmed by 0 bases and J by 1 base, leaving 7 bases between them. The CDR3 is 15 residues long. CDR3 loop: CASSLEVENTGELFF. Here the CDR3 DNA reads TGCGCCAGCAGCTTGGAGGTAGAGAACACCGGGGAGCTGTTTTTT.